This T cell receptor beta chain is from a study of human T cells and chemical hapten exposure. Sample time point: pre-sensitization, week 0. As to treatment: therapeutic diphenylcyclopropenone sensitization with weekly scalp DPC. Via MiXCR, TCRdb re-called the RACE reads, giving one row per CDR3 protein. The sample lists fewer than 300,000 distinct CDR3 sequences; around 9.3% were seen once. V was pared by 4 bases and J by 3 bases, with 7 bases of the junction left unmatched. The CDR3 totals 15 residues. Germline assignment: CDR1 ENHRY and CDR2 SYGVKD. This clonotype was obtained from a woman between 40 and 50 years old with alopecia areata. Some clones in this sample may be carry-over from other donors' samples. The sample consisted of whole blood, taken in connection with sensitization to the hapten diphenylcyclopropenone (DPC). This chain connects TRBV10-3 to TRBJ2-7; the match to TRBD2 covers 9 bases. CDR3 coding DNA: TGTGCCATCAGTGTCGAAGCGGGAGGCCTCTACGAGCAGTACTTC. Amino acid sequence: CAISVEAGGLYEQYF.